This is a list of T cell receptor beta chains from one sample in a study of OX40 agonist ivuxolimab in advanced cancers. Sequenced by immunoSEQ multiplex PCR; TCRdb stores in-frame clones only, minus some. The sample contains approximately 91,000 clones, around 86% of which appear only once. This specimen consisted of CD4+ or CD8+ T cells sorted from blood, obtained in a trial of the OX40 agonist ivuxolimab. The receptors were sampled from an adult with an advanced solid tumor such as melanoma, head and neck, liver or kidney cancer. Both conserved end residues are trimmed from each CDR3. Not all rows give a size; the values are once, few, many and, for expanded clones, a class.

j_call,v_call,clone_size,cdr3_aa
TRBJ2-1,TRBV19,-,ASSSGGGRFGEQF
TRBJ1-2,TRBV5-6,-,ASSRLGTGSQGGYGYT
TRBJ2-7,TRBV9,-,ASSGGTSVYEQY
TRBJ1-1,TRBV14,-,ASSLSGRVEAF
TRBJ2-7,TRBV5-4,-,ASSLAGGIAYEQY
TRBJ2-1,TRBV18,-,ASSPGTGYNEQF
TRBJ1-4,TRBV5-1,-,ASSPNAQGGADGEKLF
TRBJ2-3,TRBV5-7,-,ASSLLINRGATDTQY
TRBJ1-1,TRBV6-6,-,ASSGSGTGNTEAF
TRBJ1-4,TRBV18,-,ASSQGIGEKLF
TRBJ1-1,TRBV19,once,ASKTGGWHTEAF
TRBJ2-4,TRBV5-4,once,ASSLGDQKNIQY
TRBJ2-7,TRBV5-1,-,ASSLAGEIYEQY
TRBJ2-7,TRBV6-1,few,ASSRGQAGSYEQY
TRBJ2-5,TRBV5-4,-,ASSRDRAETQY
TRBJ2-4,TRBV4-3,-,ASSQGSENIQY
TRBJ1-5,TRBV18,-,ASSPQKGPDRPQH
TRBJ1-1,TRBV11-3,few,ASSSRGGTEAF
TRBJ2-2,TRBV13,-,ASSALGELF
TRBJ2-5,TRBV11-2,-,ASSLGASGGIGETQY
TRBJ2-1,TRBV30,-,AWSLRGLSSYNEQF
TRBJ1-2,TRBV7-9,-,ASSLAQQGARGYT
TRBJ1-5,TRBV5-6,-,ASSRDGFNQPQH
TRBJ1-6,TRBV30,-,AWSRTLGSSYNSPLH
TRBJ2-1,TRBV15,-,ATSIDSYSYNEQF
TRBJ1-1,TRBV30,few,ACYENTEAF
TRBJ2-1,TRBV5-1,-,ASSPLAEQYNEQF
TRBJ2-2,TRBV5-4,-,ASSLKEGPLF
TRBJ2-5,TRBV9,-,ASSVEGAGETQY
TRBJ2-7,TRBV6-1,-,ASRRTGGYEQY
TRBJ1-2,TRBV27,-,ASSWGVNYGYT
TRBJ2-2,TRBV27,-,ASSLYSGQKTGELF
TRBJ1-2,TRBV27,once,ASSLLGPPGGIEGYT
TRBJ1-4,TRBV5-1,-,ASSSDRTATNEKLF
TRBJ1-6,TRBV7-2,-,ASTIGQGSSYNSPLH
TRBJ2-7,TRBV7-9,once,ASSLRDREVEQY
TRBJ2-7,TRBV19,-,ASSTTVLGEQY
TRBJ2-3,TRBV5-1,-,ASSLGLSTDTQY
TRBJ1-5,TRBV10-3,-,AISERTGQGIGQPQH
TRBJ1-1,TRBV14,few,ASRENTEAF
TRBJ1-2,TRBV6-5,-,ATSRGYYGYT
TRBJ1-6,TRBV5-6,once,ASSLVAYNSPLH
TRBJ1-1,TRBV5-6,once,ASSLEIYGARSEAF
TRBJ1-2,TRBV29-1,-,SGSGGYGYT
TRBJ1-5,TRBV11-3,-,ASSLRGRHFDQPQH
TRBJ2-4,TRBV4-1,-,ASSTRDRPAKNIQY
TRBJ1-5,TRBV30,-,AWSAGANNQPQH
TRBJ1-5,TRBV7-6,-,ASSLGGQGGNQPQH
TRBJ1-3,TRBV10-1,-,ASSTGTTGNTIY
TRBJ1-1,TRBV10-3,few,AIRDRENTEAF
TRBJ2-7,TRBV6-5,-,ASSSRSPGEQY
TRBJ1-1,TRBV18,-,ASSPDLTGSEAF
TRBJ2-5,TRBV6-5,-,ASAGDKETQY
TRBJ1-5,TRBV6-5,-,ASSYSGRGEQPQH